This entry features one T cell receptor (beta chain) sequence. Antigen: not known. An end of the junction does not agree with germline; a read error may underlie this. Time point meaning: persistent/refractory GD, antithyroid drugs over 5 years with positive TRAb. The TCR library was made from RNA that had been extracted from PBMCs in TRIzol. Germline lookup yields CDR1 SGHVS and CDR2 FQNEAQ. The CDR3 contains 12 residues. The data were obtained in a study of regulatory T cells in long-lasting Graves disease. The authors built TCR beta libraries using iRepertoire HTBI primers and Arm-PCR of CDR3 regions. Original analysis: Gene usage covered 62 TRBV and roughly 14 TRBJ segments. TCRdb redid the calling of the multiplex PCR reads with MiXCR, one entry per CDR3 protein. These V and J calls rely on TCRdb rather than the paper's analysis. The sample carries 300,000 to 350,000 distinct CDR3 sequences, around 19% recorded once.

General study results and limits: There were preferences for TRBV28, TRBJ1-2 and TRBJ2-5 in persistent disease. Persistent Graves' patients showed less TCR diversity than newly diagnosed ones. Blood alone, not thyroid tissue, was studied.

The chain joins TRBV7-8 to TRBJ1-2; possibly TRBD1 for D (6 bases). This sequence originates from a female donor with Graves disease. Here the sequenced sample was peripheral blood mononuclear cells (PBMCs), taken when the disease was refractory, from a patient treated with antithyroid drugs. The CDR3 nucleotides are TGCGCCGGCAGCCCAATCAGGGGTGGCTACACCTTC. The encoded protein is CAGSPIRGGYTF.